What follows is one T cell receptor (beta chain) and its context. Its antigen is currently unknown. Each CDR3 protein is one row after TCRdb ran MiXCR on the reads. The sample has 370,000 or so distinct CDR3 sequences, just under 35% seen once; the top ten hold less than 15%. The junction had 4 bases not matched to a gene; V was cut back by 5 bases and J by 1 base. CDR3 size: 14 residues. Germline CDR1 and CDR2: SGHRS and YFSETQ. These data originate in a study of T cell repertoires in cytomegalovirus infection. Study overall: Public TCR beta signatures indicated both CMV infection and matching HLA type. Study-level findings and limits: Pooled public TCR beta family frequency picked out CMV carriers with the relevant HLA. HLA-C-restricted CMV-specific TCR beta clonotypes were dominant in the ex vivo response.

The clonotype comes from a human donor in good health (CMV status not recorded). Some clones in this sample may be carry-over from other donors' samples. This sequence joins TRBV5-1 and TRBJ2-5, with 8 positions matching TRBD1. The sample in question was cultured PBMCs, obtained from culture after CMV antigen stimulation. CDR3: CASRSQGVQETQYF. Here the CDR3 DNA reads TGCGCCAGCAGATCACAGGGGGTCCAAGAGACCCAGTACTTC.